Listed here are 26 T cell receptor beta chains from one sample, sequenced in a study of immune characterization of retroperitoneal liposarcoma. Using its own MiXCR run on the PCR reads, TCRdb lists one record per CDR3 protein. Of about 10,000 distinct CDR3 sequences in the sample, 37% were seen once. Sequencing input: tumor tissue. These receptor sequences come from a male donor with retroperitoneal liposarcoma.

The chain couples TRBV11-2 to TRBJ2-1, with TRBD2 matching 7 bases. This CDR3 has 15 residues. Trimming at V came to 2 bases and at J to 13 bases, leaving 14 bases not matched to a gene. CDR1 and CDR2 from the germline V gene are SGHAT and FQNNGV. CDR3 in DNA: TGTGCCAGCAGCTTAACCCCAGCGGGAATAGAGACCCAGTTCTTC. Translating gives CASSLTPAGIETQFF.

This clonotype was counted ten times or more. The CDR3 loop is CASSEYYSPGTGFADTQYF. The CDR3 region has the DNA TGTGCCAGCAGTGAATATTATTCCCCCGGGACAGGGTTTGCGGATACGCAGTATTTT. The genes are TRBV6-1 and TRBJ2-3; 9 bases match TRBD1. V lost 2 bases, J lost 6 bases, and 18 bases stayed unmatched. This CDR3 comprises 19 residues. Germline V gives CDR1 MNHNS, CDR2 SASEGT.

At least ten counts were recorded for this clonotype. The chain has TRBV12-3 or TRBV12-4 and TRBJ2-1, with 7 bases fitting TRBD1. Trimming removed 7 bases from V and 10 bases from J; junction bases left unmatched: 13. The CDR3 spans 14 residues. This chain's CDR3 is CASTPSTGIYEQFF. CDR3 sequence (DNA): TGTGCCAGCACCCCTTCGACAGGGATTTACGAGCAGTTCTTC.

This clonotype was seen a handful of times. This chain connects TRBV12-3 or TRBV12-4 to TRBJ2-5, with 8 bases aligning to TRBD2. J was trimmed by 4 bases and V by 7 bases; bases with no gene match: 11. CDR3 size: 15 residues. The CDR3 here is CASTPSGGAVETQYF. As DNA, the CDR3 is TGTGCCAGCACCCCCTCCGGGGGGGCGGTAGAGACCCAGTACTTC.

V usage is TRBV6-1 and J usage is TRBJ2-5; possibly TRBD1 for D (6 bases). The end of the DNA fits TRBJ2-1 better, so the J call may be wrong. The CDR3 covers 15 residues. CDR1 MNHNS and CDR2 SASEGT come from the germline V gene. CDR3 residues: CASSEGYRVGNEQFF. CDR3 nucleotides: TGTGCCAGCAGTGAAGGGTACAGGGTGGGCAATGAGCAGTTCTTC.

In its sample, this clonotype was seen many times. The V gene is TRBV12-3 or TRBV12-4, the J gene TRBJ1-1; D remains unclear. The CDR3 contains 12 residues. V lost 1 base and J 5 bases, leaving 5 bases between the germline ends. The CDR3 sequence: CASSLVGTEAFF. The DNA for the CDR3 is TGTGCCAGCAGTTTAGTTGGAACTGAAGCTTTCTTT.

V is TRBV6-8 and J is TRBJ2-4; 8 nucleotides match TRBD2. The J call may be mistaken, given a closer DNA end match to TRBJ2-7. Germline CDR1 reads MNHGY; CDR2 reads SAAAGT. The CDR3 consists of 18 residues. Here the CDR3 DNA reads TGTGCCAGCAGTCGTTCGCCTCCGGGAGGGACTAGAAGTTACGAGCAGTACTTC. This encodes CASSRSPPGGTRSYEQYF.

CDR3 DNA: TGCGCCAGCAGTGAGACAGGGCCAGATACGCAGTATTTT. Residues: CASSETGPDTQYF. This chain joins TRBV10-1 and TRBJ2-3, with D perhaps TRBD1 (6 bases). This CDR3 spans 13 amino acids. Trimming stripped 2 bases from V and 4 bases from J, with 7 bases between. The germline V gene encodes CDR1 WNHNN and CDR2 SYGVQD (reference sequence).

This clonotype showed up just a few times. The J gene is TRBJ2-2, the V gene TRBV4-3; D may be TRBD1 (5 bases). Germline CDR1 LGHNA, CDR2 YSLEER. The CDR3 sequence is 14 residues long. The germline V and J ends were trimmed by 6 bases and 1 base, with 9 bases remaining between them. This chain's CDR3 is CASSEDRNTGELFF. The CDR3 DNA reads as TGCGCCAGCAGTGAAGACAGGAACACCGGGGAGCTGTTTTTT.

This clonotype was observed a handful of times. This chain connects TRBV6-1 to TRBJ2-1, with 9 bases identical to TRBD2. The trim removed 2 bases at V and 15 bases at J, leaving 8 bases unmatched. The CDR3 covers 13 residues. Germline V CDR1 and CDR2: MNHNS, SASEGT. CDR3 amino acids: CASSERLAGFLFF. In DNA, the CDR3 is TGTGCCAGCAGTGAACGCCTAGCGGGATTTCTGTTCTTC.

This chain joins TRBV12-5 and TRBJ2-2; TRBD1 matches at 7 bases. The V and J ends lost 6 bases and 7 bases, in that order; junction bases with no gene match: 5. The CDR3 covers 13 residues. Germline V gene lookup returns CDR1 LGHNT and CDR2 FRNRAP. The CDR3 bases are TGTGCTAGTGGGGGGCAGGGGGTCGGGGAGCTGTTTTTT. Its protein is CASGGQGVGELFF.

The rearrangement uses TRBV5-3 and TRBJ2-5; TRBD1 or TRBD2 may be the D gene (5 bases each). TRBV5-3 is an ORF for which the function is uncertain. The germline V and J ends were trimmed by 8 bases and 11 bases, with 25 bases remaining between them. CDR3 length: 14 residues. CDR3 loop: CASSLRDGYNEQYF. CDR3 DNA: TGTGCCAGCAGCCTAAGGGACGGTTACAATGAGCAGTACTTC.

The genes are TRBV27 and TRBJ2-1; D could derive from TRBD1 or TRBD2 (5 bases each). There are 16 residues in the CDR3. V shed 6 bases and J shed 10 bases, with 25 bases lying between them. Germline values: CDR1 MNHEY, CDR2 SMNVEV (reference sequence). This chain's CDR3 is CASSLRGGGRGVEQFF. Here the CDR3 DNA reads TGTGCCAGCAGCCTGCGTGGTGGGGGTCGCGGAGTGGAGCAGTTCTTC.

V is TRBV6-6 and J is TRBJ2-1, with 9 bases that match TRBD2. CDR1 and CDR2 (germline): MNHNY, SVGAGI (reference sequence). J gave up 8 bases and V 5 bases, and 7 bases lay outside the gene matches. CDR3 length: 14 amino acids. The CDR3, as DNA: TGTGCCAGCAGTGGCGGGGGGGCGGTGTATGAGCAGTTCTTC. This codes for CASSGGGAVYEQFF.

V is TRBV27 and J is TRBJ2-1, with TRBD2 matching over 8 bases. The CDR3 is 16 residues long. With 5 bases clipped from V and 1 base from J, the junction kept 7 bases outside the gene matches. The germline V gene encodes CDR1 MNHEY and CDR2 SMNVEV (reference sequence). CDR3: CASSPRGLGSYNEQFF. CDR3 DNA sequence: TGTGCCAGCAGTCCCCGGGGACTAGGATCCTACAATGAGCAGTTCTTC.

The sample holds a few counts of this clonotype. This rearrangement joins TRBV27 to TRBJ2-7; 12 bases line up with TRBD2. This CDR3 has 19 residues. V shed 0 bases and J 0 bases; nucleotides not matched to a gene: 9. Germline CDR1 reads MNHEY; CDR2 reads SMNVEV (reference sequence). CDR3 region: CASSLSGTSGYFSSYEQYF. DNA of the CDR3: TGTGCCAGCAGTTTATCCGGGACTAGCGGGTACTTTAGCTCCTACGAGCAGTACTTC.

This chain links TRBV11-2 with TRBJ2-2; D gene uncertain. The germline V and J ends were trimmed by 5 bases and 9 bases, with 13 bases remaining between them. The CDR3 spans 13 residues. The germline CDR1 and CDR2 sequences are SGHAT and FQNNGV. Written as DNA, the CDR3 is TGTGCCAGCAGCCTGTTGGGGATGCGGGAGCTGTTTTTT. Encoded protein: CASSLLGMRELFF.

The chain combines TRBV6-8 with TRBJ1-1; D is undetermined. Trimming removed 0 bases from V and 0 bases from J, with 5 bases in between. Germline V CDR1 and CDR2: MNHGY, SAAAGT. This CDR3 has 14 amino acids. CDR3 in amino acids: CASSYSFLNTEAFF. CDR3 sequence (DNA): TGTGCCAGCAGTTACTCGTTTCTGAACACTGAAGCTTTCTTT.

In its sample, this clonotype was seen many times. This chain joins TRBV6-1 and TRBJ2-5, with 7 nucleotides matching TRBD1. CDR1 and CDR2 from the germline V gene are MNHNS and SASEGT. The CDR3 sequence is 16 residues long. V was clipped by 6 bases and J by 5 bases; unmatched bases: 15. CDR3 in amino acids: CASRQGVTQQTETQYF. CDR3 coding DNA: TGTGCCAGCAGGCAGGGGGTGACCCAGCAGACGGAGACCCAGTACTTC.

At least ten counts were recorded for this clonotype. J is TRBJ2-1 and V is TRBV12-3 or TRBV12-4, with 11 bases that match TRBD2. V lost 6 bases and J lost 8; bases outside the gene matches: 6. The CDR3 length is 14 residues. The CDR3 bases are TGTGCCAGCAGACTAGCGGGAGTGAGTGATGAGCAGTTCTTC. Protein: CASRLAGVSDEQFF.

CDR3 in amino acids: CASSEDPGATEQYF. The CDR3 DNA sequence: TGTGCCAGCAGTGAAGACCCGGGGGCAACCGAGCAGTACTTC. The chain couples TRBV6-1 to TRBJ2-1; D may match TRBD1 or TRBD2 (6 bases each). The better agreement between TRBJ2-7 and the DNA end casts doubt on the J call. The CDR3 length is 14 residues. In germline, CDR1 is MNHNS, CDR2 SASEGT.

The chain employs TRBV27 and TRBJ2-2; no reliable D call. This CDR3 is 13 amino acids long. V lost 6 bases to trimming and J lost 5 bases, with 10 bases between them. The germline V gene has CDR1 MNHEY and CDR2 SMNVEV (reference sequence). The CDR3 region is CASSSLRTGELFF. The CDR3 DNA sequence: TGTGCCAGCAGCTCCTTGCGGACCGGGGAGCTGTTTTTT.

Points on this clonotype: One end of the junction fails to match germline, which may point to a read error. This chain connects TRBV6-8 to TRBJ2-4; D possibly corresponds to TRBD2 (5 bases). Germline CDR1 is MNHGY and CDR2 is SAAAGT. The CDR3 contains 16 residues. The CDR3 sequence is CASVGSGVRMKNEQYF. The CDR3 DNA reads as TGTGCCAGCGTGGGGAGTGGGGTCAGGATGAAAAATGAGCAGTACTTT.

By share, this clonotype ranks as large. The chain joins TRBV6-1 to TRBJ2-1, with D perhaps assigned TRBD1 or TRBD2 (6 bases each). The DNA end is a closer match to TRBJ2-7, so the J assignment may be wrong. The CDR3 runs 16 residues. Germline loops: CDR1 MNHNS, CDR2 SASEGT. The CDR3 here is CASREGYGGLNYEQYF. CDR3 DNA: TGTGCCAGCAGGGAGGGGTACGGGGGCCTAAACTACGAGCAGTACTTC.

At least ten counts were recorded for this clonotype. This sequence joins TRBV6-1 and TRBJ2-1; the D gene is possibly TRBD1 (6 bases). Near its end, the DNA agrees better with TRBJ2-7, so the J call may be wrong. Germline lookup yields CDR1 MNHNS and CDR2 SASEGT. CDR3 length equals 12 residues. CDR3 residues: CASSLTGYEQYF. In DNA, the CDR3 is TGTGCCAGCAGCCTTACAGGGTACGAGCAGTACTTC.

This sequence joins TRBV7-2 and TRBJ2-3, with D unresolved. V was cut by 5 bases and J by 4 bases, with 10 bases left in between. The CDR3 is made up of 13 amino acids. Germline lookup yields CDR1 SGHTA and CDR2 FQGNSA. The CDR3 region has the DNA TGTGCCAGCAGCCCCGGTGCCCCAGATACGCAGTATTTT. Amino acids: CASSPGAPDTQYF.